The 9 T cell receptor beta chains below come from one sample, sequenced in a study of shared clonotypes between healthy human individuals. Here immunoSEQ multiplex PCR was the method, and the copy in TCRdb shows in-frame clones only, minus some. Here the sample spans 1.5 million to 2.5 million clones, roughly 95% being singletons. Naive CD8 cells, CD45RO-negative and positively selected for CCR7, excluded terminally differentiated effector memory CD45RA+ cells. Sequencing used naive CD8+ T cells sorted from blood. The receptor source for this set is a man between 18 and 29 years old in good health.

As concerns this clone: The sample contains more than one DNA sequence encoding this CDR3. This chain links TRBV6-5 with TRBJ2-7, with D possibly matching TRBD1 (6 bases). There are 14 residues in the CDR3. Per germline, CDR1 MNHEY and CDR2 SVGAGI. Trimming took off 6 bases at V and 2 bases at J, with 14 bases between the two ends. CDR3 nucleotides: TGTGCCAGCAGCTTGGGCACAGGGACCTACGAGCAGTACTTC. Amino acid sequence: CASSLGTGTYEQYF.

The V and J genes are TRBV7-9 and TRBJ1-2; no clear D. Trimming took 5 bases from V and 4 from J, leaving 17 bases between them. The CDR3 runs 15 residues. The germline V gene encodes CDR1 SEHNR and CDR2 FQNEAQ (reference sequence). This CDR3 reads CASSPDPLVGYGYTF. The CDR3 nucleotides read TGTGCCAGCAGCCCAGACCCCTTGGTGGGCTATGGCTACACCTTC.

The CDR3 protein is CASSEGREDTGELFF. The CDR3 region has the DNA TGCGCCAGCAGTGAGGGCAGGGAGGACACCGGGGAGCTGTTTTTT. The J gene is TRBJ2-2, the V gene TRBV10-1; TRBD2 might be the D (6 bases). V shed 2 bases and J shed 3 bases, with 10 bases lying between them. Germline V gives CDR1 WNHNN, CDR2 SYGVQD (reference sequence). The CDR3 covers 15 residues.

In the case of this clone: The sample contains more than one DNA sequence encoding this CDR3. The CDR3 reads CASSLSLRTGELFF. In DNA form, the CDR3 reads TGTGCCAGCAGTTTAAGTCTTAGGACCGGGGAGCTGTTTTTT. J is TRBJ2-2 and V is TRBV27; D gene ambiguous. Trimming left V 2 bases short and J 5 bases short, with 9 bases between. This CDR3 comprises 14 residues. Germline V gene data show CDR1 as MNHEY and CDR2 as SMNVEV (reference sequence).

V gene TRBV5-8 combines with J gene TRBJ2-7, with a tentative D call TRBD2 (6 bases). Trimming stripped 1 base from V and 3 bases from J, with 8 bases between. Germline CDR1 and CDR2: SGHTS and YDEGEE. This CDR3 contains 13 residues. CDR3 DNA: TGTGCCAGCAGCTTGTCGGGGGTCTACGAGCAGTACTTC. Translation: CASSLSGVYEQYF.

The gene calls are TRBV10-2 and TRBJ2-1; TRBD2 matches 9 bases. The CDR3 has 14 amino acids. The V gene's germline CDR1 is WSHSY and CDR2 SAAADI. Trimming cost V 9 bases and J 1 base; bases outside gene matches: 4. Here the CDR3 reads CASLAGVSYNEQFF. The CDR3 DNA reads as TGCGCCAGTTTAGCGGGAGTTTCCTACAATGAGCAGTTCTTC.

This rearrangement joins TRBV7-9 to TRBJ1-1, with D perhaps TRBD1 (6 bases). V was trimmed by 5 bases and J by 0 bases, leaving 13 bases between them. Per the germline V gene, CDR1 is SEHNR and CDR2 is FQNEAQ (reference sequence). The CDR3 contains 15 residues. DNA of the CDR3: TGTGCCAGCAGCGAGGGAGGGACACTGAACACTGAAGCTTTCTTT. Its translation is CASSEGGTLNTEAFF.

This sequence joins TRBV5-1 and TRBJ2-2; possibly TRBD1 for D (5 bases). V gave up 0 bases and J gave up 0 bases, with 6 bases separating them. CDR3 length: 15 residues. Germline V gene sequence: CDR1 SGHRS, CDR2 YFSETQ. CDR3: CASSLAGPNTGELFF. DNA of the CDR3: TGCGCCAGCAGCTTGGCAGGGCCGAACACCGGGGAGCTGTTTTTT.

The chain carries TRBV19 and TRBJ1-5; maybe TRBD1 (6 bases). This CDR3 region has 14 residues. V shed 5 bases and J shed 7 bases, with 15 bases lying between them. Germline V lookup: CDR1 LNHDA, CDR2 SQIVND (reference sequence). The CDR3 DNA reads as TGTGCCAGTAGTGACCCGGGGACACGGCAGCCCCAGCATTTT. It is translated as CASSDPGTRQPQHF.